The next 9 T cell receptor beta chains were all read from a single sample in a study of OX40 agonist ivuxolimab in advanced cancers. TCRdb keeps only in-frame clones here, not all; method: immunoSEQ multiplex PCR. The data show fewer than 90,000 clones, about 90% seen once. The sample consisted of CD4+ or CD8+ T cells sorted from blood, taken in a trial of the OX40 agonist ivuxolimab. These receptors were taken from an adult with an advanced solid tumor such as melanoma, head and neck, liver or kidney cancer.

The genes are TRBV11-3 and TRBJ1-5; 10 bases map to TRBD1. The CDR3 contains 17 residues. Germline V lookup: CDR1 SGHNT, CDR2 YENEEA. V lost 1 base to trimming and J lost 4 bases; unmatched junction nucleotides: 7. CDR3 amino acids: CASSLGGTGVWNQPQHF. CDR3 coding DNA: TGTGCCAGCAGCTTAGGAGGGACAGGGGTCTGGAATCAGCCCCAGCATTTT.

This chain links TRBV19 with TRBJ2-7, with D possibly TRBD2 on 6 matching bases. CDR3 length equals 13 residues. In germline, CDR1 is LNHDA, CDR2 SQIVND (reference sequence). The V end lost 6 bases, the J end lost 6 bases, and 15 bases lay between the germline ends. In nucleotides, the CDR3 is TGTGCCAGTAGCCGGAAAGCGGGCCTCGAGCAGTACTTC. Translated, it gives CASSRKAGLEQYF.

This clone was counted a few times. The chain joins TRBV18 to TRBJ2-7; unclear D gene. The CDR3 totals 14 residues. Trimming pared 2 bases from V and 2 bases from J, leaving 10 bases between. Germline V gene lookup returns CDR1 KGHSH and CDR2 LQKENI. The CDR3 DNA is TGTGCCAGCTCACCAATGGGCAGCACCTACGAGCAGTACTTC. This encodes CASSPMGSTYEQYF. Filled out from reference TRBV18 and TRBJ2-7, the complete variable domain reads NAGVMQNPRHLVRRRGQEARLRCSPMKGHSHVYWYRQLPEEGLKFMVYLQKENIIDESGMPKERFSAEFPKEGPSILRIQQVVRGDSAAYFCASSPMGSTYEQYFGPGTRLTVT.

The DNA of the CDR3 is TGTGCTGTAGCGGGAGGGATCGGCACAGATACGCAGTATTTT. Protein: CAVAGGIGTDTQYF. The chain recombines TRBV10-3 with TRBJ2-3; TRBD2 agrees at 11 bases. There are 14 residues in the CDR3. Germline CDR1 reads ENHRY; CDR2 reads SYGVKD.

The chain couples TRBV11-3 to TRBJ2-3; D tentatively fits TRBD1 or TRBD2 (5 bases each). CDR3 length: 13 amino acids. Between the trimmed V and J ends, which lost 5 bases and 10 bases, there was a span of 16 bases. CDR1 is SGHNT and CDR2 is YENEEA in the germline V gene. The CDR3, as DNA: TGTGCCAGCAGCCGGGGCTCGGATCGGCCGCAGTATTTT. This codes for CASSRGSDRPQYF. Full variable domain (rest looked up from reference TRBV11-3 and TRBJ2-3): EAGVVQSPRYKIIEKKQPVAFWCNPISGHNTLYWYLQNLGQGPELLIRYENEEAVDDSQLPKDRFSAERLKGVDSTLKIQPAELGDSAVYLCASSRGSDRPQYFGPGTRLTVL.

The chain is built from TRBV28 and TRBJ2-7; 7 nucleotides agree with TRBD2. This CDR3 is built from 14 residues. Germline V CDR1 and CDR2: MDHEN, SYDVKM. V trimming: 3 bases; J trimming: 1 base; junction bases outside the gene matches: 3. CDR3 bases: TGTGCCAGCAGTTTCCCGGGAGGATCCTACGAGCAGTACTTC. It translates to CASSFPGGSYEQYF.

The genes are TRBV10-3 and TRBJ1-1; 12 nucleotides line up with TRBD1. V lost 4 bases, J lost 1 base, and 4 bases stayed unmatched. This CDR3 is 16 amino acids long. Germline V CDR1 and CDR2: ENHRY, SYGVKD. This chain's CDR3 is CAISGDRGRGNTEAFF. The CDR3 bases are TGTGCCATCAGTGGGGACAGGGGGCGCGGGAACACTGAAGCTTTCTTT.

This clone was recorded once. The chain couples TRBV2 to TRBJ2-1, with D unresolved. The CDR3 spans 14 residues. In germline, CDR1 is SNHLY, CDR2 FYNNEI. Trimming took 3 bases from V and 2 from J, leaving 8 bases between them. The CDR3 reads CASSDLMPYNEQFF. The CDR3 region has the DNA TGTGCCAGCAGTGATCTAATGCCCTACAATGAGCAGTTCTTC.

The rearrangement uses TRBV27 and TRBJ2-1; D might be TRBD1 or TRBD2, each matching 5 bases. This CDR3 region has 12 residues. Germline assignment: CDR1 MNHEY and CDR2 SMNVEV (reference sequence). Trimming took off 1 base at V and 9 bases at J, with 7 bases between the two ends. For the CDR3, the DNA is TGTGCCAGCAGTTTATGGGGGAGTGAGCAGTTCTTC. This translates into CASSLWGSEQFF.